Shown below are 25 T cell receptor beta chains from a single sample sequenced in a study of CD8+ T cells in alopecia areata. After isolation, RNA underwent reverse transcription to generate cDNA as the sequencing template. Some clones are missing from TCRdb's copy, which holds only in-frame ones; the method was immunoSEQ multiplex PCR. Among 95,000 to 120,000 clones listed, under 60% were seen once. The sequenced material came from NKG2D-low CD8+ T cells sorted from blood. Receptors were obtained from a human donor with alopecia areata.

This clone appeared a few times. The rearrangement links TRBV15 to TRBJ2-1; 7 positions agree with TRBD2. J lost 6 bases, V lost 7 bases, and 3 bases had no gene match. This CDR3 has 12 residues. The V gene's germline CDR1 is LNHNV and CDR2 YYDKDF (reference sequence). The CDR3 DNA is TGTGCCACCACTGGGAGGGTCAATGAGCAGTTCTTC. Encoded protein: CATTGRVNEQFF.

V usage is TRBV28 and J usage is TRBJ2-3; TRBD2 aligns across 7 bases. The CDR3 runs 14 residues. Looked up from germline, CDR1 is MDHEN and CDR2 is SYDVKM. V shed 6 bases, J shed 4 bases, and the junction held 7 bases outside the gene matches. The DNA for the CDR3 is TGTGCCAGCAGAGGGGAGCGGGAAGCAGATACGCAGTATTTT. It specifies CASRGEREADTQYF.

The rearrangement links TRBV5-6 to TRBJ2-2, with D perhaps TRBD2 (5 bases). Per the germline V gene, CDR1 is SGHDT and CDR2 is YYEEEE. With 9 bases removed from V and 5 bases from J, the gap between germline ends came to 11 bases. The CDR3 contains 12 residues. Here the CDR3 reads CATARGTGELFF. CDR3 sequence (DNA): TGTGCCACGGCCCGCGGGACCGGGGAGCTGTTTTTT.

This clone was found a few times. The V and J genes are TRBV29-1 and TRBJ2-6; D possibly corresponds to TRBD2 (5 bases). V lost 5 bases and J lost 0, with 8 bases in between. Germline V lookup: CDR1 SQVTM, CDR2 ANQGSEA. This CDR3 contains 14 residues. The DNA of the CDR3 is TGCAGCGTTAAGGAGGCCTCTGGGGCCAACGTCCTGACTTTC. Encoded protein: CSVKEASGANVLTF.

The chain couples TRBV11-2 to TRBJ2-1; 12 bases are a match to TRBD2. The germline gives CDR1 SGHAT, CDR2 FQNNGV. The V gene end was trimmed by 7 bases and the J gene end by 0 bases; junction bases not matched to a gene: 4. This CDR3 is 16 amino acids long. CDR3 protein: CASTRTSGNSYNEQFF. The CDR3 coding sequence is TGTGCCAGCACAAGGACTAGCGGGAACTCCTACAATGAGCAGTTCTTC.

This rearrangement joins TRBV9 to TRBJ2-5; 7 bases agree with TRBD1. The DNA end favors TRBJ2-7, so the J call may be wrong. The CDR3 extends over 14 amino acids. Germline CDR1 reads SGDLS; CDR2 reads YYNGEE. DNA of the CDR3: TGTGCCAGCAGCGTAGGACAGGGTGACTACGAGCAGTACTTC. Protein product: CASSVGQGDYEQYF.

The chain joins TRBV7-8 to TRBJ2-1, with TRBD2 matching 13 bases. This CDR3 region has 17 residues. Germline CDR1 is SGHVS and CDR2 is FQNEAQ. V trimming: 2 bases; J trimming: 6 bases; junction bases outside the gene matches: 7. CDR3 DNA: TGTGCCAGCAGCTTACCACTAGCGGGAGGGCCTAGCAATGAGCAGTTCTTC. The encoded protein is CASSLPLAGGPSNEQFF.

The V call is TRBV27, the J call TRBJ2-5; a weak D match, TRBD2 (6 bases). The germline V gene has CDR1 MNHEY and CDR2 SMNVEV (reference sequence). V was clipped by 6 bases and J by 5 bases, with 13 bases between them. The CDR3 length is 13 residues. The CDR3 nucleotides read TGTGCCAGCAGGGGGGACCGGGGGGAGACCCAGTACTTC. Amino acids: CASRGDRGETQYF.

The chain uses TRBV27 and TRBJ1-5; TRBD1 agrees at 7 bases. The CDR3 runs to 14 residues. Germline CDR1 is MNHEY and CDR2 is SMNVEV (reference sequence). The junction had 3 bases not matched to a gene; V was cut back by 1 base and J by 6 bases. CDR3 region: CASSLYRGGQPQHF. The CDR3 DNA sequence: TGTGCCAGCAGTTTATACAGGGGAGGTCAGCCCCAGCATTTT.

This clone was counted between two and nine times. V is TRBV18 and J is TRBJ2-2; no clear D gene. Trimming stripped 4 bases from V and 2 bases from J, with 5 bases between. Per the germline V gene, CDR1 is KGHSH and CDR2 is LQKENI. There are 13 residues in the CDR3. Here the CDR3 DNA reads TGTGCCAGCTCACTCAGCAACACCGGGGAGCTGTTTTTT. Protein: CASSLSNTGELFF.

V gene TRBV6-6 combines with J gene TRBJ1-1; D remains unclear. Deletions cut 4 bases from V and 1 base from J, with 7 bases between. There are 13 residues in the CDR3. Germline-derived CDR1 and CDR2 are MNHNY and SVGAGI (reference sequence). CDR3 region: CASSLNRNTEAFF. In DNA form, the CDR3 reads TGTGCCAGCAGTTTAAACAGGAACACTGAAGCTTTCTTT.

V and J are TRBV6-5 and TRBJ2-1; 10 bases are a match to TRBD2. V lost 0 bases to trimming and J lost 5 bases; unmatched junction nucleotides: 1. Germline-derived CDR1 and CDR2 are MNHEY and SVGAGI. CDR3 length equals 15 residues. The CDR3 is CASSYSTSGHNEQFF. The CDR3 nucleotides are TGTGCCAGCAGTTACTCGACTAGCGGGCACAATGAGCAGTTCTTC.

V gene TRBV9 combines with J gene TRBJ2-7; either TRBD1 or TRBD2 may supply D (7 bases each). This CDR3 has 14 amino acids. With 4 bases removed from V and 0 bases from J, the gap between germline ends came to 11 bases. The V gene's germline CDR1 is SGDLS and CDR2 YYNGEE. CDR3 in amino acids: CASSPGGGSYEQYF. CDR3 sequence (DNA): TGTGCCAGCAGCCCAGGGGGGGGCTCCTACGAGCAGTACTTC.

The chain recombines TRBV19 with TRBJ2-5; D is uncertain. Trimming pared 4 bases from V and 2 bases from J, leaving 17 bases between. Per germline, CDR1 LNHDA and CDR2 SQIVND (reference sequence). The CDR3 loop spans 16 amino acids. CDR3 DNA sequence: TGTGCCAGTAGTAAGGTGCACTACTCCGCTCAAGAGACCCAGTACTTC. It is translated as CASSKVHYSAQETQYF.

This clone was observed a few times. The chain is built from TRBV23-1 and TRBJ1-1; 10 bases are a match to TRBD1. TRBV23-1 is an ORF for which the function is uncertain. Trimming at V came to 3 bases and at J to 0 bases, leaving 16 bases not matched to a gene. This CDR3 is 20 amino acids long. This CDR3 reads CASSHRSGSTGGGVNTEAFF. CDR3 bases: TGCGCCAGCAGTCATCGATCTGGGTCGACAGGGGGCGGGGTGAACACTGAAGCTTTCTTT.

The chain joins TRBV14 to TRBJ1-4, with D tentatively TRBD1 (5 bases). CDR1 is SGHDN, CDR2 FVKESK, per germline. CDR3 size: 14 residues. Trimming shortened V by 4 bases and J by 5 bases, and 11 bases separated the two germline ends. The CDR3 region has the DNA TGTGCCAGCAGCCTGGGGCCTCCGAATGAAAAACTGTTTTTT. It yields the protein CASSLGPPNEKLFF.

The rearrangement links TRBV27 to TRBJ2-2; D might be TRBD1 (5 bases). Per the germline V gene, CDR1 is MNHEY and CDR2 is SMNVEV (reference sequence). Trimming removed 6 bases at V and 9 bases at J, with 8 bases between. This CDR3 spans 11 amino acids. This CDR3 reads CASRQGRELFF. The CDR3 DNA sequence: TGTGCCAGCAGGCAGGGCCGGGAGCTGTTTTTT.

Only one count was recorded for this clone. The chain joins TRBV4-1 to TRBJ2-1, with D unresolved. CDR3 length: 11 amino acids. CDR1 is MGHRA and CDR2 is YSYEKL in the germline V gene. V was trimmed by 4 bases and J by 5 bases, leaving 3 bases between them. This CDR3 reads CASSRNNEQFF. CDR3 nucleotides: TGCGCCAGCAGCCGAAACAATGAGCAGTTCTTC.

This clone occurred a few times. This chain links TRBV6-1 with TRBJ2-7; 9 nucleotides line up with TRBD2. Germline V gene lookup returns CDR1 MNHNS and CDR2 SASEGT. J lost 6 bases, V lost 3 bases, and 9 bases had no gene match. The CDR3 sequence is 15 residues long. CDR3 DNA: TGTGCCAGCAGTGAGAGGGCTAGCGGGATGAGCGAGCAGTACTTC. Its protein is CASSERASGMSEQYF.

The CDR3 here is CASSSHGTVYEQYF. The CDR3 nucleotides are TGCGCCAGCAGCTCCCACGGGACGGTATACGAGCAGTACTTC. The V call is TRBV5-1, the J call TRBJ2-7; D might be TRBD1 or TRBD2, each matching 5 bases. Germline V gene data show CDR1 as SGHRS and CDR2 as YFSETQ. This CDR3 spans 14 amino acids. Trimming pared 3 bases from V and 4 bases from J, leaving 14 bases between.

CDR3 nucleotide sequence: TGTGCGAGTCATAGCACAGATACGCAGTATTTT. The encoded protein is CASHSTDTQYF. The chain recombines TRBV27 with TRBJ2-3; D remains ambiguous. CDR1 is MNHEY and CDR2 is SMNVEV in the germline V gene (reference sequence). CDR3 length equals 11 residues.

V usage is TRBV29-1 and J usage is TRBJ2-1, with 8 bases identical to TRBD2. Germline lookup yields CDR1 SQVTM and CDR2 ANQGSEA. Trimming removed 6 bases from V and 2 bases from J; junction bases left unmatched: 6. This CDR3 comprises 14 residues. CDR3 loop: CSVPRGGPYNEQFF. The CDR3 DNA reads as TGCAGCGTGCCCCGCGGGGGGCCCTACAATGAGCAGTTCTTC.

The gene calls are TRBV11-1 and TRBJ2-1; D is unclear. Trimming pared 3 bases from V and 0 bases from J, leaving 9 bases between. Germline V gives CDR1 SGHAT, CDR2 FQDESV (reference sequence). There are 15 residues in the CDR3. The CDR3 DNA reads TGTGCCAGCAGCTTTGGTCGATTCTCCTACAATGAGCAGTTCTTC. This codes for CASSFGRFSYNEQFF.

This clone was counted between two and nine times. The V call is TRBV13, the J call TRBJ2-7, with 12 bases matching TRBD2. The CDR3 extends over 17 amino acids. J was trimmed by 6 bases and V by 0 bases; bases with no gene match: 9. In germline, CDR1 is PRHDT, CDR2 FYEKMQ (reference sequence). The CDR3 sequence: CASSLGLAGGPRGEQYF. The CDR3 DNA reads as TGTGCCAGCAGCTTAGGACTAGCGGGAGGCCCTCGGGGCGAGCAGTACTTC. The full variable domain, completed using reference TRBV13 and TRBJ2-7, is AAGVIQSPRHLIKEKRETATLKCYPIPRHDTVYWYQQGPGQDPQFLISFYEKMQSDKGSIPDRFSAQQFSDYHSELNMSSLELGDSALYFCASSLGLAGGPRGEQYFGPGTRLTVT.

The chain recombines TRBV27 with TRBJ2-7, with D possibly TRBD2 on 6 matching bases. This CDR3 region has 13 residues. Germline values: CDR1 MNHEY, CDR2 SMNVEV (reference sequence). The germline V and J ends were trimmed by 6 bases and 3 bases, with 12 bases remaining between them. Here the CDR3 reads CASSQRAGYEQYF. The CDR3 DNA sequence: TGTGCCAGCAGCCAGCGGGCTGGCTACGAGCAGTACTTC.